This T cell receptor (beta chain) appears in the sequencing data of a study of identifying expanded T cells in peripheral blood. Study findings and constraints: Technical replicates showed around 1.2 changed clones; approximately 2 weeks approximately 15; four weeks 19. Across healthy donors, higher total template counts meant significantly greater roughly 2-week count variance.

Note on this clone: The antigen is not known.

Losses at the gene ends were 5 bases for V and 4 bases for J; bases not matched to a gene: 11. The CDR3 spans 16 residues. From germline, CDR1 is SGHAT and CDR2 FQNNGV. During the collection period, no donor immune events like infections were recorded. Sequencing was performed with immunoSEQ multiplex PCR; in TCRdb, only in-frame clones are kept and a portion is missing. The sample has some 120,000 clones; around 84% are singletons. The sample comprised blood. This TCR derives from a person aged 18 to 75 in good health. This rearrangement joins TRBV11-2 to TRBJ1-2; 9 bases are shared with TRBD1. The CDR3 coding sequence is TGTGCCAGCAGCGTGGGGGACAGGGTCGAGGTCTATGGCTACACCTTC. Protein product: CASSVGDRVEVYGYTF. Based on the CDR3 plus reference TRBV11-2 and TRBJ1-2, the full variable domain is EAGVAQSPRYKIIEKRQSVAFWCNPISGHATLYWYQQILGQGPKLLIQFQNNGVVDDSQLPKDRFSAERLKGVDSTLKIQPAKLEDSAVYLCASSVGDRVEVYGYTFGSGTRLTVV.